Ten or more counts support the clone carrying this T cell receptor (beta chain). The target antigen is unknown. The record originates from a study of T cell repertoires in cytomegalovirus infection. Study details: Public TCR beta signatures were indicative of both CMV infection and a matching HLA type.

Trimming removed 2 bases at V and 7 bases at J, with 12 bases between. This CDR3 region has 14 residues. Germline V gene sequence: CDR1 SGHTA, CDR2 FQGNSA. TCRdb fed the reads into MiXCR, producing one record per CDR3 protein. The sample has 150,000 to 200,000 distinct CDR3 sequences, 15% to 20% seen once. Study-level findings and limits: Clonotype analysis showed dominance of the ex vivo response by HLA-C-restricted CMV-specific TCR beta clonotypes. Cumulative public TCR beta family frequency identified CMV carriers with the relevant HLA.

V is TRBV7-2 and J is TRBJ2-1; D remains ambiguous. The source is a human donor in good health (CMV status not recorded). Some clones in this sample may be carry-over from other donors' samples. The specimen sequenced was PBMCs. DNA of the CDR3: TGTGCCAGCAGCTTAAACCCACCTGGGAATGAGCAGTTCTTC. Translating gives CASSLNPPGNEQFF.